The 7 T cell receptor beta chains below were found in one sample sequenced in a study of T-cell reconstitution after alpha-beta-depleted transplantation in children. Unique molecular identifiers featured in how the TCRbeta library was prepared. TCRdb independently ran MiXCR on the PCR reads; one entry per CDR3 protein. The sample lists about 360,000 distinct CDR3 sequences, 13% occurring once. The input for sequencing was PBMCs, taken from the stem cell graft. These receptor sequences come from a human donor who donated a stem cell graft to a child with Fanconi anemia.

This clonotype was detected many times. This chain uses TRBV7-8 with TRBJ2-7, with unresolved D. CDR1 and CDR2 (germline): SGHVS, FQNEAQ. The CDR3 totals 13 residues. With 3 bases removed from V and 2 bases from J, the gap between germline ends came to 8 bases. CDR3 protein: CASSLGRPYEQYF. Here the CDR3 DNA reads TGTGCCAGCAGCTTGGGCAGGCCCTACGAGCAGTACTTC.

The sample holds a few counts of this clonotype. The chain links TRBV9 to TRBJ2-1; no firm D call. The V gene's germline CDR1 is SGDLS and CDR2 YYNGEE. Trimming took off 0 bases at V and 2 bases at J, with 9 bases between the two ends. The CDR3 extends over 15 amino acids. The CDR3 region has the DNA TGTGCCAGCAGCGTAGAGGCCGGTCCCTACAATGAGCAGTTCTTC. Its translation: CASSVEAGPYNEQFF.

In its sample, this clonotype was seen a few times. The chain has TRBV5-1 and TRBJ2-3; TRBD2 is a possible D gene (5 bases). Per the germline V gene, CDR1 is SGHRS and CDR2 is YFSETQ. V shed 7 bases and J shed 8 bases, with 17 bases lying between them. This CDR3 region has 13 residues. The CDR3 is CASYEDTGGTQYF. CDR3 coding DNA: TGCGCCAGCTATGAAGACACCGGAGGTACGCAGTATTTT.

This clonotype was recorded at least ten times. The rearrangement joins TRBV29-1 to TRBJ2-5; TRBD2 is a possible D gene (6 bases). Germline V CDR1 and CDR2: SQVTM, ANQGSEA. V was pared by 6 bases and J by 4 bases, with 18 bases between. The CDR3 totals 14 residues. CDR3 in amino acids: CSVNPARGRETQYF. CDR3 in DNA: TGCAGCGTCAATCCCGCCCGGGGGAGAGAGACCCAGTACTTC. The whole variable domain, remainder taken from reference TRBV29-1 and TRBJ2-5, is SAVISQKPSRDICQRGTSLTIQCQVDSQVTMMFWYRQQPGQSLTLIATANQGSEATYESGFVIDKFPISRPNLTFSTLTVSNMSPEDSSIYLCSVNPARGRETQYFGPGTRLLVL.

Many counts were recorded for this clonotype. V gene TRBV24-1 combines with J gene TRBJ2-5, with 7 positions matching TRBD2. Trimming at V came to 5 bases and at J to 2 bases, leaving 4 bases not matched to a gene. CDR1 and CDR2 from the germline V gene are KGHDR and SFDVKD. The CDR3 is 14 amino acids. CDR3 sequence (DNA): TGTGCCACCAGTGGGGGGGGAAATCAAGAGACCCAGTACTTC. Translated, it gives CATSGGGNQETQYF.

Only a few counts were recorded for this clonotype. The chain combines TRBV2 with TRBJ2-3, with 7 bases identical to TRBD1. Germline V CDR1 and CDR2: SNHLY, FYNNEI. The CDR3 has 15 residues. Trimming at V came to 2 bases and at J to 0 bases, leaving 2 bases not matched to a gene. Here the CDR3 DNA reads TGTGCCAGCAGTGAAAGGGGACAGAGCACAGATACGCAGTATTTT. Amino acid sequence: CASSERGQSTDTQYF.

This clonotype appeared a few times. The chain has TRBV27 and TRBJ2-3; D might be TRBD1 (6 bases). The V and J ends lost 5 bases and 8 bases respectively, with 14 bases between them. The CDR3 totals 13 residues. The germline gives CDR1 MNHEY, CDR2 SMNVEV (reference sequence). CDR3 protein: CASSHRDRGTQYF. In nucleotides, the CDR3 is TGTGCCAGCAGTCACAGGGATAGGGGTACGCAGTATTTT.